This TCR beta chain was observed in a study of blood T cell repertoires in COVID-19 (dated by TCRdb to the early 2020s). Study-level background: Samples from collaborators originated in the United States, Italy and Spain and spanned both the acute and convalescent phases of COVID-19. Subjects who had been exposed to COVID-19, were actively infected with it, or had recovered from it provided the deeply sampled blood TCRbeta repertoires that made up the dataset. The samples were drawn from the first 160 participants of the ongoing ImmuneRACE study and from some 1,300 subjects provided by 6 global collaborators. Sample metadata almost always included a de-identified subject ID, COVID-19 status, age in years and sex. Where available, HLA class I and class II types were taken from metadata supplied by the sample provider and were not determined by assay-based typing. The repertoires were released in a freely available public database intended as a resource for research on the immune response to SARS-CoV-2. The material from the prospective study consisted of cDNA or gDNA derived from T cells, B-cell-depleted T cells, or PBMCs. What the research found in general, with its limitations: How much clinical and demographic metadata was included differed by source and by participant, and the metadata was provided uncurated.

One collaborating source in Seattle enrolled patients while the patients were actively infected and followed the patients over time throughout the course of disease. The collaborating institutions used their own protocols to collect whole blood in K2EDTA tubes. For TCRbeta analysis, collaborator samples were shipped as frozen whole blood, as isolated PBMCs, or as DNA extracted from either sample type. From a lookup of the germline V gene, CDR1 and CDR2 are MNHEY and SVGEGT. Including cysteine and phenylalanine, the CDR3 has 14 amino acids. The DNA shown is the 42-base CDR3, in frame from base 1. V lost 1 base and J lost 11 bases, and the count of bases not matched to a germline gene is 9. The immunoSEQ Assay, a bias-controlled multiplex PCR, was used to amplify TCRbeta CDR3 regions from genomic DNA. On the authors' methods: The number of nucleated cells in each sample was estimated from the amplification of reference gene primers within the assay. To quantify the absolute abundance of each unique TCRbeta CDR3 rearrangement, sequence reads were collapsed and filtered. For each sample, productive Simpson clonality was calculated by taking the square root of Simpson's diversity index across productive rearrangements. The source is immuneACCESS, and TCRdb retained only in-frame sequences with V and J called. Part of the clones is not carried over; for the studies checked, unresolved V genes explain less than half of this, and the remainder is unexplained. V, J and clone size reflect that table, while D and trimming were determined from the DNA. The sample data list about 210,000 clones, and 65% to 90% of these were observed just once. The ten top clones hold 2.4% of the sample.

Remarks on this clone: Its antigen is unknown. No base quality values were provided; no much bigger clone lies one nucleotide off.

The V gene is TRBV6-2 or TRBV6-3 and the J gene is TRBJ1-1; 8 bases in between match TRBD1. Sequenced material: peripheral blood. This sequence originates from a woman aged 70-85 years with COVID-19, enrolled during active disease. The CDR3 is CASSYLDRALRAFF. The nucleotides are TGTGCCAGCAGTTACTTGGACAGGGCGCTTCGGGCTTTCTTT.